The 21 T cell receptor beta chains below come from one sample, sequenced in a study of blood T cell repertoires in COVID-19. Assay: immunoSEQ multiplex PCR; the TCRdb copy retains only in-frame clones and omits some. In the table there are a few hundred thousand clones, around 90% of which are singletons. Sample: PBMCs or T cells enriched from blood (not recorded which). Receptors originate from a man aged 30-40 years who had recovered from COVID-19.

The CDR3 protein is CASSPAEGNSPLHF. The CDR3 DNA is TGTGCCAGCAGTCCAGCGGAGGGAAATTCACCCCTCCACTTT. The chain has TRBV7-9 and TRBJ1-6; D is uncertain. V lost 6 bases, J lost 7 bases, and 13 bases lay in between. The CDR3 is 14 amino acids. CDR1 SEHNR and CDR2 FQNEAQ come from the germline V gene (reference sequence).

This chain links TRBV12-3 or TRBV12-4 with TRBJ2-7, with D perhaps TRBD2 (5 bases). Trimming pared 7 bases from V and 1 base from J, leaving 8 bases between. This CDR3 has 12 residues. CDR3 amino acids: CASTGESYEQYF. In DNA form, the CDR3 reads TGTGCCAGCACCGGGGAGTCCTACGAGCAGTACTTC.

The CDR3 nucleotides are TGTGCCACCAGTGATCAGACAGGGACGGGTGGCTACACCTTC. Translating gives CATSDQTGTGGYTF. The J gene is TRBJ1-2, the V gene TRBV24-1; 7 bases are a match to TRBD1. Germline V gene sequence: CDR1 KGHDR, CDR2 SFDVKD. V lost 3 bases, J lost 7 bases, and 7 bases stayed unmatched. CDR3 size: 14 residues.

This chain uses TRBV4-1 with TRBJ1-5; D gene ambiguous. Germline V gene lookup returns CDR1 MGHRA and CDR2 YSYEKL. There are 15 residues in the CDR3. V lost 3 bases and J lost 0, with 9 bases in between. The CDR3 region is CASSQAKSSNQPQHF. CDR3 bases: TGCGCCAGCAGCCAGGCAAAAAGTAGCAATCAGCCCCAGCATTTT.

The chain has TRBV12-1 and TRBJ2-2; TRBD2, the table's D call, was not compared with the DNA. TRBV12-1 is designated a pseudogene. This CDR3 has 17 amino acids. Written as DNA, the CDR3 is TGTGCCAGCAGCCGTAGTAGCGGGGGCGCGCACACCGGGGAGCTGTTTTTT. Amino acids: CASSRSSGGAHTGELFF.

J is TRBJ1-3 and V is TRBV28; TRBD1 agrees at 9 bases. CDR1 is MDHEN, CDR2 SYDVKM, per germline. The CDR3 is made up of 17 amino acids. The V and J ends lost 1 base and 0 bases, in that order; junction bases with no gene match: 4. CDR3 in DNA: TGTGCCAGCAGTTTATTAGGGACAGGGCACTCTGGAAACACCATATATTTT. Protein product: CASSLLGTGHSGNTIYF. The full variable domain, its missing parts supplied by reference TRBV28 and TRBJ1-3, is DVKVTQSSRYLVKRTGEKVFLECVQDMDHENMFWYRQDPGLGLRLIYFSYDVKMKEKGDIPEGYSVSREKKERFSLILESASTNQTSMYLCASSLLGTGHSGNTIYFGEGSWLTVV.

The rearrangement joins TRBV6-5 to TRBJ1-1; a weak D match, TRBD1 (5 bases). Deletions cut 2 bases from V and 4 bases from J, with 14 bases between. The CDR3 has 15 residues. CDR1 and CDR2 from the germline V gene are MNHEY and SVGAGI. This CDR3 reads CASSYPAGGGTEAFF. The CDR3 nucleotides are TGTGCCAGCAGTTACCCGGCTGGGGGGGGCACTGAAGCTTTCTTT.

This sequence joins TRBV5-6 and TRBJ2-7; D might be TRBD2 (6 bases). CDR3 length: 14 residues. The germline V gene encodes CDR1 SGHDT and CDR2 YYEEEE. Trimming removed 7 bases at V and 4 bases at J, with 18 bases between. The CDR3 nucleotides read TGTGCCAGCTCCTGGACGGAGGAGGGGTACGAGCAGTACTTC. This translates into CASSWTEEGYEQYF. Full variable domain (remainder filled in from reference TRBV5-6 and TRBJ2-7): DAGVTQSPTHLIKTRGQQVTLRCSPKSGHDTVSWYQQALGQGPQFIFQYYEEEERQRGNFPDRFSGHQFPNYSSELNVNALLLGDSALYLCASSWTEEGYEQYFGPGTRLTVT.

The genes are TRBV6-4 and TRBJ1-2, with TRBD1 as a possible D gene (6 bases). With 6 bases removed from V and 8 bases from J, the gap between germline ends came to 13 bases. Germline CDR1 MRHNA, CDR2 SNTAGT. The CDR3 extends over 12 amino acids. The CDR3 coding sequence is TGTGCCAGCAGCCAGGGGTCTTGGGGCTACACCTTC. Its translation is CASSQGSWGYTF.

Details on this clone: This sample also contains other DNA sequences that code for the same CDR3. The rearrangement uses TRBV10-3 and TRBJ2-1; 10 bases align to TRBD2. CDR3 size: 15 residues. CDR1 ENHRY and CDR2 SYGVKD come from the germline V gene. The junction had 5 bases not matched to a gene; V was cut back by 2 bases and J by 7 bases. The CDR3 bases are TGTGCCATCAGTGAGAGCTTAGCGGGGGGTAATGAGCAGTTCTTC. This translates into CAISESLAGGNEQFF.

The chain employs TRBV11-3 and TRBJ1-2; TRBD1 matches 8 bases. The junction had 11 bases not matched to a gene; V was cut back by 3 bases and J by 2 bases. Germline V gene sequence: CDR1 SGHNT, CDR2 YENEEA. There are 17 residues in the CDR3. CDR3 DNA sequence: TGTGCCAGCAGCTTGGGGGACAGGCTAATCAGAAACTATGGCTACACCTTC. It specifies CASSLGDRLIRNYGYTF. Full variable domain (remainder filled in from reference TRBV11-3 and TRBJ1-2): EAGVVQSPRYKIIEKKQPVAFWCNPISGHNTLYWYLQNLGQGPELLIRYENEEAVDDSQLPKDRFSAERLKGVDSTLKIQPAELGDSAVYLCASSLGDRLIRNYGYTFGSGTRLTVV.

This chain's CDR3 is CAISDRFYGYTF. CDR3 DNA: TGTGCCATCAGTGACAGGTTCTATGGCTACACCTTC. The gene calls are TRBV10-3 and TRBJ1-2; no clear D gene. This CDR3 has 12 amino acids. The germline CDR1 and CDR2 sequences are ENHRY and SYGVKD. V lost 3 bases and J lost 4, with 6 bases in between.

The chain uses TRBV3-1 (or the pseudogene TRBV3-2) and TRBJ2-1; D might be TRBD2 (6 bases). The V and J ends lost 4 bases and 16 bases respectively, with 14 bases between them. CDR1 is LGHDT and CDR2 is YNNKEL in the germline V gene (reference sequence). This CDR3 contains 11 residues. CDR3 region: CASSRGEAKFF. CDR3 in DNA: TGTGCCAGCAGCCGGGGGGAGGCCAAATTCTTC.

DNA of the CDR3: TGCGCCAGCAGCTCGGACAGGTTGGATACGCAGTATTTT. Translated: CASSSDRLDTQYF. The gene calls are TRBV5-1 and TRBJ2-3; 7 bases match TRBD1. Trimming removed 3 bases from V and 6 bases from J; junction bases left unmatched: 4. CDR3 size: 13 residues. Germline V CDR1 and CDR2: SGHRS, YFSETQ.

The chain's CDR3 is CASSKENRPRKNTEAFF. CDR3 in DNA: TGTGCCAGCAGCAAAGAAAACCGCCCGCGTAAGAACACTGAAGCTTTCTTT. The chain carries TRBV21-1 and TRBJ1-1. TRBV21-1 is assigned pseudogene status. This CDR3 region has 17 residues.

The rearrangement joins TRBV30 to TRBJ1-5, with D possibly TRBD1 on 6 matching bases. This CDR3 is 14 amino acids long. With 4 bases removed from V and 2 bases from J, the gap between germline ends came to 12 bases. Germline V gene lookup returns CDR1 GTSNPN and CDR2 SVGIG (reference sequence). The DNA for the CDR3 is TGTGCCTGGAATGCACAGGGAGGCAATCAGCCCCAGCATTTT. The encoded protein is CAWNAQGGNQPQHF.

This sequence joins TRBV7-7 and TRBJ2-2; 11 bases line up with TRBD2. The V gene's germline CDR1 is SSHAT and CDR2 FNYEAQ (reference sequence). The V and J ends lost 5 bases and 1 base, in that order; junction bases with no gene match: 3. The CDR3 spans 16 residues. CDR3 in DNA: TGTGCCAGCAGCCAGGGGACTAGCGGGAACACCGGGGAGCTGTTTTTT. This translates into CASSQGTSGNTGELFF.

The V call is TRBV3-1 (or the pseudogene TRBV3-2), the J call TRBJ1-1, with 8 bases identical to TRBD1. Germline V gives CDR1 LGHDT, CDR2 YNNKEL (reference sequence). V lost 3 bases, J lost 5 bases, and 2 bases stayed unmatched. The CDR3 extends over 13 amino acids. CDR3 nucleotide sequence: TGTGCCAGCAGCCACCGACAGGGGACTGAAGCTTTCTTT. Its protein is CASSHRQGTEAFF.

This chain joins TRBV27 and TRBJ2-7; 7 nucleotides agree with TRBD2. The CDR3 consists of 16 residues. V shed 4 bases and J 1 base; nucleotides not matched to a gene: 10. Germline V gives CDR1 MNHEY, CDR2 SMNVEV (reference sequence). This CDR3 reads CASSSSSGVTSYEQYF. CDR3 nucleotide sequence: TGTGCCAGCAGTTCCTCTAGCGGAGTTACTTCCTACGAGCAGTACTTC.

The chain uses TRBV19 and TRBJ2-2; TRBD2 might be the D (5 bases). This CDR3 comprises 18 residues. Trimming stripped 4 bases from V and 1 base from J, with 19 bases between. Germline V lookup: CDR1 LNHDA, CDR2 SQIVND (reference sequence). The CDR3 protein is CASSTPILGGWNTGELFF. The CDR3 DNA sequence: TGTGCCAGTAGTACCCCCATTTTGGGCGGGTGGAACACCGGGGAGCTGTTTTTT.

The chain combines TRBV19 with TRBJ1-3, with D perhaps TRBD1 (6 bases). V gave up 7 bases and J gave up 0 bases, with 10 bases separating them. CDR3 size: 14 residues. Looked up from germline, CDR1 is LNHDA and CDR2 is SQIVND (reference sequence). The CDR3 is CASKRQVSGNTIYF. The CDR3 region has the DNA TGTGCCAGTAAACGACAGGTCTCTGGAAACACCATATATTTT.